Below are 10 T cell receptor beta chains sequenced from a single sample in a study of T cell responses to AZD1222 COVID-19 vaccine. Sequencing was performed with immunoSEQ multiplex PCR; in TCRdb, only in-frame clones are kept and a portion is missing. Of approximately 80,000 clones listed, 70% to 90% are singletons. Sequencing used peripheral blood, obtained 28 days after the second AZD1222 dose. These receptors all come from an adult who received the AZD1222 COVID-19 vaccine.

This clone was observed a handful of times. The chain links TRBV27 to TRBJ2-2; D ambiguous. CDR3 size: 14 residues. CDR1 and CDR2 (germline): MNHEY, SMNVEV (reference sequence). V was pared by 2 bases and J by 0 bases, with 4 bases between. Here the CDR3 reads CASSLLTNTGELFF. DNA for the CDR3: TGTGCCAGCAGTTTACTCACGAACACCGGGGAGCTGTTTTTT.

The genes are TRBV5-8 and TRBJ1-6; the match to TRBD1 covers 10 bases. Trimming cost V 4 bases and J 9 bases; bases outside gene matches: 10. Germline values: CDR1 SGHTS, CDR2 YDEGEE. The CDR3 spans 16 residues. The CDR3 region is CASSHLTGGLGSPLHF. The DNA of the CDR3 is TGTGCCAGCAGCCACCTGACAGGGGGCCTCGGTTCACCCCTCCACTTT.

The CDR3 is CATSGRKTSGSQSYNEQFF. CDR3 sequence (DNA): TGTGCCACCAGTGGACGAAAGACTAGCGGGAGCCAAAGCTACAATGAGCAGTTCTTC. The chain links TRBV24-1 to TRBJ2-1; 12 nucleotides match TRBD2. CDR1 and CDR2 from the germline V gene are KGHDR and SFDVKD. The CDR3 sequence is 19 residues long. J lost 3 bases, V lost 5 bases, and 13 bases had no gene match.

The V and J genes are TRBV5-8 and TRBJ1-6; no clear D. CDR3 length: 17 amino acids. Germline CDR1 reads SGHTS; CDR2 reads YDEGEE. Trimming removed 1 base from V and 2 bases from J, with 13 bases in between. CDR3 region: CASSLNSGGPYNSPLHF. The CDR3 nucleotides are TGTGCCAGCAGCTTGAACTCCGGAGGCCCCTATAATTCACCCCTCCACTTT. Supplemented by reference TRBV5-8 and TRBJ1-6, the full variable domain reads EAGVTQSPTHLIKTRGQQATLRCSPISGHTSVYWYQQALGLGLQFLLWYDEGEERNRGNFPPRFSGRQFPNYSSELNVNALELEDSALYLCASSLNSGGPYNSPLHFGNGTRLTVT.

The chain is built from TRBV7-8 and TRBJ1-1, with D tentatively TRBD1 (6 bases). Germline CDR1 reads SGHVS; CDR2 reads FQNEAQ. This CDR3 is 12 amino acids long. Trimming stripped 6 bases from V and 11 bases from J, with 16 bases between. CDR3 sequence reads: CASSLQGGAAFF. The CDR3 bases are TGTGCCAGCAGTCTACAGGGTGGTGCCGCTTTCTTT.

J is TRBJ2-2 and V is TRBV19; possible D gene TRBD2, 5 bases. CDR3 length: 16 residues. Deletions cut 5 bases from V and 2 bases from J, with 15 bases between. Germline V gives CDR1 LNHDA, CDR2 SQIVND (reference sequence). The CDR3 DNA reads TGTGCCAGTAGTTTCGGGGAGAGGTTTAACACCGGGGAGCTGTTTTTT. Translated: CASSFGERFNTGELFF.

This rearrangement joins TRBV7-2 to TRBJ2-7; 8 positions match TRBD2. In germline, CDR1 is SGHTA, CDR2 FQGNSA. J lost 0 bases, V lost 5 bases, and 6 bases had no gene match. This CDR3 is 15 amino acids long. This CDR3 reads CASSQSGGISYEQYF. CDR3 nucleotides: TGTGCCAGCAGCCAAAGCGGGGGAATCTCCTACGAGCAGTACTTC.

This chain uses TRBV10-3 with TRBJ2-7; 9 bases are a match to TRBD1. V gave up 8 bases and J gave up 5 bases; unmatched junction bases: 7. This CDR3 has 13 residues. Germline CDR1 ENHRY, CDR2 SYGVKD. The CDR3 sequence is CAIWDREHNEQYV. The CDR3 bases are TGTGCCATCTGGGACAGGGAACATAACGAGCAGTACGTC.

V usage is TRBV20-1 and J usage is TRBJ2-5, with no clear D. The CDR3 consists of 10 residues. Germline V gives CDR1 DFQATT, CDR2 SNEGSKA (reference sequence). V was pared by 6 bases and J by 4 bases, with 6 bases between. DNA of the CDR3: TGCAGTGCGGGGTTAGAGACCCAGTACTTC. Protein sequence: CSAGLETQYF.

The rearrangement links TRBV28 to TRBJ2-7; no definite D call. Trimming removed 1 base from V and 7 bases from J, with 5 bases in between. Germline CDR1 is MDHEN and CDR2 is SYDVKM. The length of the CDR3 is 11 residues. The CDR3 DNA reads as TGTGCCAGCAGTTTATTACGGGAGCAGTACTTC. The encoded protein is CASSLLREQYF.